This TCR beta chain was sequenced during a study of cytomegalovirus exposure and HLA in healthy donors. Study-wide context: According to later analysis, the same platform produced the approximately 120 validation and 666 first-cohort repertoires.

Assay: immunoSEQ multiplex PCR; the TCRdb copy retains only in-frame clones and omits some. The sample includes some 150,000 clones, roughly nine tenths of them seen just once. Study-wide points: The study labeled around 160 TCR beta chains cytomegalovirus-associated.

The study drew the donors from its approximately 120-subject validation cohort, separate from the 666-subject first cohort. This clone was found a few times. The antigen is unknown. Trimming took 11 bases from V and 1 from J, leaving 8 bases between them. The CDR3 consists of 12 residues. The germline CDR1 and CDR2 sequences are ENHRY and SYGVKD. The receptor's source is a woman between 18 and 29 years old in good health and CMV-seropositive. The sample consisted of PBMCs. The V call is TRBV10-3, the J call TRBJ2-2; D remains unclear. The CDR3 reads CAAVRNTGELFF. The CDR3 bases are TGTGCCGCCGTGAGGAACACCGGGGAGCTGTTTTTT.